This entry concerns a single TCR beta chain. Per the germline V gene, CDR1 is SQVTM and CDR2 is ANQGSEA. This CDR3 region has 16 residues. These data belong to a study of CXCR3-negative and CXCR3-positive naive CD8 T cells. Libraries were UMI-labeled 5' RACE TRB cDNA. TCRdb re-called the 5' RACE reads; one entry per CDR3 protein, DNA not given. The listing records roughly 56,000 distinct CDR3 sequences. The receptor was derived from a human donor in good health. Some clones in this sample may be carry-over from other donors' samples. Sequencing used naive CXCR3- CD8+ T cells from blood. Subset reported: CD45RO-CCR7+CD27+CD95- naive CD8+ T cells lacking CXCR3 (TNR3-). J is TRBJ1-2 and V is TRBV29-1; TCRdb reports TRBD1, a call that lacks DNA to check it against. CDR3 protein: CSVELDQGALSDGYTF.